The entry below gives a single TCR beta chain sequence along with its context. No cognate antigen has been identified for it. It has no much larger one-base neighbor in the sample; base qualities were not kept. TCRbeta CDR3 regions were amplified from genomic DNA using the immunoSEQ Assay, a bias-controlled multiplex PCR. The study's own analysis went as follows. Nucleated cell counts per sample were estimated from amplification of reference gene primers within the assay. Sequence reads were collapsed and filtered to measure the absolute abundance of every unique TCRbeta CDR3 rearrangement. Productive Simpson clonality was computed per sample as the square root of Simpson's diversity index over productive rearrangements. TCRdb mirrors the immuneACCESS table, restricted to in-frame sequences. Some clones are absent from its copies; in checked studies, under half trace to an unresolved V gene, and the reason for the others is unknown. V and J calls and clone size are copied from that table; D and trimming were computed from the DNA. In this sample the table shows under 350,000 clones, about nine tenths of which occur a single time. Together, the top ten hold approximately 1.8% of the sample.

The CDR3 contains 15 residues, cysteine and phenylalanine counted. The read is trimmed to its CDR3 DNA, 45 bases read in frame from base 1. V loses 6 bases, J loses 7 bases, and the germline ends lie 21 bases apart. The germline V gene (reference sequence) supplies CDR1 SEHNR and CDR2 FQNEAQ. This entry comes from a study of blood T cell repertoires in COVID-19 (dated by TCRdb to 2018 to 2021). Broadly, across the study: Samples from collaborators originated in the United States, Italy and Spain and spanned both the acute and convalescent phases of COVID-19. The repertoires were made available in a free public database intended to serve as a resource for research on the immune response to SARS-CoV-2. Samples were obtained from the ongoing ImmuneRACE study (first 160 participants) and from 1,254 subjects provided by 6 global collaborators. HLA class I and class II types, where available, came from metadata supplied by the sample provider rather than from assay-based typing. The prospective study material was composed of cDNA or gDNA derived from T cells, B-cell-depleted T cells, or PBMCs. Sample metadata almost always included a de-identified subject ID, COVID-19 status, age in years and sex. The dataset comprised deeply sampled blood TCRbeta repertoires from subjects exposed to, actively infected with, or recovered from COVID-19. General study outcomes and caveats: How much clinical and demographic metadata was included differed by source and by participant, and the metadata was provided uncurated.

One collaborating source in Seattle enrolled patients during active infection and followed them longitudinally through the course of disease. Collaborating institutions collected whole blood in K2EDTA tubes following their own protocols. For TCRbeta analysis, collaborator samples were shipped as frozen whole blood, as isolated PBMCs, or as DNA extracted from either sample type. Sequences were obtained from peripheral blood. The sequence was obtained from a woman aged 30 to 39 with COVID-19, enrolled during active disease. Rearrangement joined TRBV7-9 to TRBJ1-2; TRBD1 is a weak D gene call, 5 bases matching. The CDR3 region reads CASSQVRGVNRGYTF. The DNA reads TGTGCCAGCAGTCAAGTCCGGGGGGTTAACCGTGGCTACACCTTC.